A single sample is the source of the 8 T cell receptor beta chains below, sequenced in a study of OX40 agonist ivuxolimab in advanced cancers. Produced via immunoSEQ multiplex PCR; TCRdb's table is partial and in-frame only. Of about 74,000 clones listed, 84% were seen once; the top ten hold over 2%. Specimen: CD4+ or CD8+ T cells sorted from blood, collected in a trial of the OX40 agonist ivuxolimab. Every receptor here comes from an adult with an advanced solid tumor such as melanoma, head and neck, liver or kidney cancer.

The V call is TRBV6-6, the J call TRBJ1-5; 8 bases fit TRBD1. This CDR3 comprises 14 residues. Germline V gene lookup returns CDR1 MNHNY and CDR2 SVGAGI (reference sequence). V was pared by 4 bases and J by 7 bases, with 6 bases of the junction left unmatched. CDR3 bases: TGTGCCAGCAGTTTCGGACAGGGACGACAGCCCCAGCATTTT. Its translation: CASSFGQGRQPQHF.

The chain combines TRBV28 with TRBJ2-3, with 8 bases fitting TRBD2. Trimming removed 6 bases from V and 1 base from J; junction bases left unmatched: 9. Germline loops: CDR1 MDHEN, CDR2 SYDVKM. The CDR3 covers 16 residues. The CDR3 here is CASSRMGRGGTDTQYF. The CDR3 coding sequence is TGTGCCAGCAGCCGGATGGGGCGGGGGGGCACAGATACGCAGTATTTT.

This clone was seen a single time. The J gene is TRBJ2-7, the V gene TRBV6-1; TRBD1 aligns across 8 bases. The CDR3 loop spans 13 amino acids. Germline CDR1 is MNHNS and CDR2 is SASEGT. The junction had 3 bases not matched to a gene; V was cut back by 6 bases and J by 2 bases. The chain's CDR3 is CASRTGVAYEQYF. The CDR3 coding sequence is TGTGCCAGCAGGACAGGGGTGGCCTACGAGCAGTACTTC.

The rearrangement uses TRBV28 and TRBJ1-5; the D gene is possibly TRBD1 (5 bases). CDR3 size: 14 residues. Germline lookup yields CDR1 MDHEN and CDR2 SYDVKM. Trimming pared 6 bases from V and 4 bases from J, leaving 13 bases between. CDR3 region: CASSFGWGNQPQHF. CDR3 sequence (DNA): TGTGCCAGCAGCTTCGGGTGGGGGAATCAGCCCCAGCATTTT.

The chain employs TRBV30 and TRBJ2-1; TRBD2 agrees at 11 bases. The V and J ends lost 1 base and 3 bases, in that order; junction bases with no gene match: 2. Germline loops: CDR1 GTSNPN, CDR2 SVGIG (reference sequence). CDR3 length: 15 amino acids. The chain's CDR3 is CAWSALAGVYNEQFF. CDR3 DNA sequence: TGTGCCTGGAGTGCACTAGCGGGAGTCTACAATGAGCAGTTCTTC.

DNA for the CDR3: TGTGCCAGCCAATTTTTACAGGGCTCCTACAATGAGCAGTTCTTC. It is translated as CASQFLQGSYNEQFF. The V and J genes are TRBV14 and TRBJ2-1; possibly TRBD1 for D (6 bases). The CDR3 consists of 15 residues. Germline CDR1 reads SGHDN; CDR2 reads FVKESK. V dropped 8 bases and J dropped 0 bases, with 14 bases sitting between them.

This chain joins TRBV6-5 and TRBJ1-5, with TRBD1 as a possible D gene (5 bases). The CDR3 is made up of 14 amino acids. Trimming took 2 bases from V and 4 from J, leaving 9 bases between them. Germline V CDR1 and CDR2: MNHEY, SVGAGI. CDR3 sequence reads: CASSYPQDNQPQHF. The CDR3, as DNA: TGTGCCAGCAGTTACCCACAGGATAATCAGCCCCAGCATTTT.

J is TRBJ2-5 and V is TRBV19; 12 nucleotides match TRBD1. Germline-derived CDR1 and CDR2 are LNHDA and SQIVND (reference sequence). V trimming: 5 bases; J trimming: 1 base; junction bases outside the gene matches: 8. This CDR3 region has 17 residues. The CDR3 bases are TGTGCCAGTAGTGGGGCCCGGGACAGGGGGCTCCAAGAGACCCAGTACTTC. This encodes CASSGARDRGLQETQYF.